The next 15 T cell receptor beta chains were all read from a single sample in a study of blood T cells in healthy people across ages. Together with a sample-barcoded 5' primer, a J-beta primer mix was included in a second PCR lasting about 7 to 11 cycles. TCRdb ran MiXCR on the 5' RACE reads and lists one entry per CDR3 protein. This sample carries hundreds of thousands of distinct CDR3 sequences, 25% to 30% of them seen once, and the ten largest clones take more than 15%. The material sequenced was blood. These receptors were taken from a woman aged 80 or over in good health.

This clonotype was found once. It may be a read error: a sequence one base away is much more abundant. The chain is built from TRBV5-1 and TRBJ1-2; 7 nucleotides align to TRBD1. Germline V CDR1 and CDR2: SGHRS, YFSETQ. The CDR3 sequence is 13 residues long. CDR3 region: CASRLVQGSGYTF. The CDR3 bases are TGCGCCAGCAGGTTGGTACAGGGGAGCGGCTACACCTTC. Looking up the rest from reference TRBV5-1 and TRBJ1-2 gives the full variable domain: KAGVTQTPRYLIKTRGQQVTLSCSPISGHRSVSWYQQTPGQGLQFLFEYFSETQRNKGNFPGRFSGRQFSNSRSEMNVSTLELGDSALYLCASRLVQGSGYTFGSGTRLTVV.

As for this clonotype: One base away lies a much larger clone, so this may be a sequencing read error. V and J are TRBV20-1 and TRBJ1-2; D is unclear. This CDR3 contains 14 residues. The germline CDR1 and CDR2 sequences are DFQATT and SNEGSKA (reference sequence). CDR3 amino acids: CSASRTTTNYGSTF. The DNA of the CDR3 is TGCAGTGCTAGCCGTACCACGACTAACTATGGCTCCACCTTC.

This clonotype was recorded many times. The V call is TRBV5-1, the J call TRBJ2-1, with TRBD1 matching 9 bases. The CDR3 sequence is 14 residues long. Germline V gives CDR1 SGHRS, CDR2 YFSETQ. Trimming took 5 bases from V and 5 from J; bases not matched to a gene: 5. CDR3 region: CASSKQGADNEQFF. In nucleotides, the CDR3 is TGCGCCAGCAGTAAACAGGGGGCGGACAATGAGCAGTTCTTC.

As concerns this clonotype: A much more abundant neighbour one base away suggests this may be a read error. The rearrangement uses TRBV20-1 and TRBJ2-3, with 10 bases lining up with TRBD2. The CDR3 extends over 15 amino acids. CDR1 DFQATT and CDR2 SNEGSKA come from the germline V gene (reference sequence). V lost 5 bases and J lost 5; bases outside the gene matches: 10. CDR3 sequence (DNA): TGCAGTGCTGGCCAGAGCGGGGGGGCTGGAGATACGCAGTATTTT. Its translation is CSAGQSGGAGDTQYF.

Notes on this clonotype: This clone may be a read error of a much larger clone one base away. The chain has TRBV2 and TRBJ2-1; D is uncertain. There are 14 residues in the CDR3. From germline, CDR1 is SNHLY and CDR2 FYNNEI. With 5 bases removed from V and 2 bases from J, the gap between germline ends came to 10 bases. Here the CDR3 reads CASSSQPPYNEQFF. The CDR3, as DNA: TGTGCCAGCAGTTCCCAGCCTCCCTACAATGAGCAGTTCTTC.

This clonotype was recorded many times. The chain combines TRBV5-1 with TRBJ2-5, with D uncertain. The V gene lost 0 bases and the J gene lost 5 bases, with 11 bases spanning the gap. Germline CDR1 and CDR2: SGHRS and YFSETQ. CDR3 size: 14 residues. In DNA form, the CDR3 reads TGCGCCAGCAGCTTGGCGCTCGGCAGTGAGACCCAGTACTTC. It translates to CASSLALGSETQYF. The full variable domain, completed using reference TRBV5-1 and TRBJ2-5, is KAGVTQTPRYLIKTRGQQVTLSCSPISGHRSVSWYQQTPGQGLQFLFEYFSETQRNKGNFPGRFSGRQFSNSRSEMNVSTLELGDSALYLCASSLALGSETQYFGPGTRLLVL.

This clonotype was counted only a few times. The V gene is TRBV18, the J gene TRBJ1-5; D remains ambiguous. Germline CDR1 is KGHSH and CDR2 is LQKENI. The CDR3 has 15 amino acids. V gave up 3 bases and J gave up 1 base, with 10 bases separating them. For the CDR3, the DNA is TGTGCCAGCTCACCTGATTCCGGGAGCAATCAGCCCCAGCATTTT. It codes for CASSPDSGSNQPQHF.

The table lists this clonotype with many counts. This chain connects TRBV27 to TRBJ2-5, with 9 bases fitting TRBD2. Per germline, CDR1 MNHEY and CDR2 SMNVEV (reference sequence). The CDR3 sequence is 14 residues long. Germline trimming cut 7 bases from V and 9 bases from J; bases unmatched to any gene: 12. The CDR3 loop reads CASNPLASGKAQYF. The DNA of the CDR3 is TGTGCCAGCAATCCACTGGCTAGCGGGAAGGCCCAGTACTTC.

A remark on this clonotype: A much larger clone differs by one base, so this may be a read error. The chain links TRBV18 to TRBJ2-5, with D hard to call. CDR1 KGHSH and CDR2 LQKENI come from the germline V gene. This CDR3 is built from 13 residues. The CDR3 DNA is TGTGCCAGCTCACCACATATACAAGAGGCCCAGTACTTC. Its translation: CASSPHIQEAQYF. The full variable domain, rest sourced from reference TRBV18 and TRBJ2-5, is NAGVMQNPRHLVRRRGQEARLRCSPMKGHSHVYWYRQLPEEGLKFMVYLQKENIIDESGMPKERFSAEFPKEGPSILRIQQVVRGDSAAYFCASSPHIQEAQYFGPGTRLLVL.

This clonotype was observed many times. This chain's CDR3 is CASSESSRNTQYF. The CDR3, as DNA: TGTGCCAGCAGCGAATCAAGTCGGAATACGCAGTATTTT. This sequence joins TRBV9 and TRBJ2-3; D uncertain. CDR1 and CDR2 (germline): SGDLS, YYNGEE. Trimming removed 3 bases at V and 7 bases at J, with 12 bases between. CDR3 length: 13 amino acids.

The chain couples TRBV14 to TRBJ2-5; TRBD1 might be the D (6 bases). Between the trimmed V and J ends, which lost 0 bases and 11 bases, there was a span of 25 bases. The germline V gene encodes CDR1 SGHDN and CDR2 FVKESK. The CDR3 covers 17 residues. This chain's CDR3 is CASSQDLGWGPPDEQYF. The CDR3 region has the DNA TGTGCCAGCAGCCAAGATCTCGGGTGGGGGCCTCCCGATGAGCAGTACTTC.

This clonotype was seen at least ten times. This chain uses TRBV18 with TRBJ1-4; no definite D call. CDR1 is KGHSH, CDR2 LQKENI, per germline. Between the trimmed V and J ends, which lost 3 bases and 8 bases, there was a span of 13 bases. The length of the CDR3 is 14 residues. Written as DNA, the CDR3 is TGTGCCAGCTCACCGGGATGGGGTAACGAAAAACTGTTTTTT. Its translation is CASSPGWGNEKLFF.

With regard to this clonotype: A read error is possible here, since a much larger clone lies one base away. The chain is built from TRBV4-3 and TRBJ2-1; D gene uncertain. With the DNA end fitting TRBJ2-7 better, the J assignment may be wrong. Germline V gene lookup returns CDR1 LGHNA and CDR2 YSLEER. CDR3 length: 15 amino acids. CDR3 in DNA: TGCGCCAGCAGCCAAGATCTAAGGTCTTCGGATGAGCAGTACTTC. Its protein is CASSQDLRSSDEQYF.

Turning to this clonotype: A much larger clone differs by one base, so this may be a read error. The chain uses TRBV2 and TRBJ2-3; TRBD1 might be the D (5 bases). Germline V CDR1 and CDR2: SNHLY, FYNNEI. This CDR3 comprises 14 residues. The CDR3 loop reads CASTWEGNTGTQYF. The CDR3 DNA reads TGTGCCAGCACCTGGGAAGGGAACACAGGTACGCAGTATTTT.

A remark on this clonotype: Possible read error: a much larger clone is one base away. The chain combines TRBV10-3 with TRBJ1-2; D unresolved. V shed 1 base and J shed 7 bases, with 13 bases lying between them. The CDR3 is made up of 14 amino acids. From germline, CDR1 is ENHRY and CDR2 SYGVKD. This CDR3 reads CAISELGSAGGYTF. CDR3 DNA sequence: TGTGCCATCAGTGAGTTAGGGTCAGCGGGTGGCTACACCTTC.